This T cell receptor beta chain was captured in a study of metastatic and nonmetastatic thyroid tumors. At the level of the study: From malignant and benign thyroid patients, repertoires in blood and in tumor or nodule tissue were compared. Study findings and constraints: Benign nodules were reported to have significantly lower TCR beta diversity than malignant thyroid tumors, in blood and tumor.

Comment on this clone: Its antigen is currently unknown. A much larger clone is a single base away; this may be a read error. Other DNA sequences in the sample encode the same CDR3.

As processed by the authors: A papillary thyroid cancer distant-metastasis classifier was built from CDR3 differences across clinicopathological groups. MiXCR reprocessed the PCR reads for TCRdb. The V and J calls and clone size are TCRdb's, not the authors'. The table has tens of thousands of clones, approximately 12% seen once. The CDR3 is made up of 18 amino acids. The junction had 12 bases not matched to a gene; V was cut back by 0 bases and J by 6 bases. Germline V gives CDR1 SGHRS, CDR2 YFSETQ. All patients were treatment-naive before thyroid surgery. The chain recombines TRBV5-1 with TRBJ2-1; 10 nucleotides match TRBD2. Sequencing input: tumor tissue. This sequence originates from a female donor with papillary thyroid cancer or a benign thyroid nodule (not recorded which). Some clones in this sample may be carry-over from other donors' samples. CDR3 nucleotide sequence: TGCGCCAGCAGCTTGGCCCGGACTAGCGGTAGAGGCTTCAATGAGCAGTTCTTC. Protein product: CASSLARTSGRGFNEQFF. Using reference TRBV5-1 and TRBJ2-1 for the parts outside the CDR3, the full variable domain is KAGVTQTPRYLIKTRGQQVTLSCSPISGHRSVSWYQQTPGQGLQFLFEYFSETQRNKGNFPGRFSGRQFSNSRSEMNVSTLELGDSALYLCASSLARTSGRGFNEQFFGPGTRLTVL.